The 5 T cell receptor beta chains reported below all come from one sample, sequenced in a study of regulatory T cells in long-lasting Graves disease. Construction of TCR beta libraries relied on iRepertoire HTBI primers and on Arm-PCR targeting CDR3 regions. TCRdb analysed the multiplex PCR reads with MiXCR anew, one entry per CDR3 protein. The table lists some 320,000 distinct CDR3 sequences, over 15% of them singletons. Indicated time point: newly diagnosed GD, antithyroid drugs for less than 3 months. RNA from PBMCs was the source of the TCR library. This material consisted of peripheral blood mononuclear cells (PBMCs), taken at new diagnosis, from a patient treated with antithyroid drugs. The receptors shown here come from a female donor with Graves disease.

This clonotype has just a few counts. This sequence joins TRBV4-1 and TRBJ2-7; 7 nucleotides match TRBD2. V was clipped by 4 bases and J by 6 bases; unmatched bases: 6. This CDR3 region has 13 residues. The V gene's germline CDR1 is MGHRA and CDR2 YSYEKL. CDR3 sequence: CASSPPWGGEQYF. CDR3 sequence (DNA): TGCGCCAGCAGCCCCCCCTGGGGGGGCGAGCAGTACTTC.

The chain links TRBV6-2 or TRBV6-3 to TRBJ2-7; D is perhaps TRBD1 (6 bases). The better agreement between TRBJ2-1 and the DNA end casts doubt on the J call. The length of the CDR3 is 16 residues. Germline CDR1 is MNHEY and CDR2 is SVGEGT. CDR3 sequence reads: CASSYFPWGQDNEQFF. The CDR3 DNA is TGTGCCAGCAGTTACTTTCCCTGGGGGCAGGACAATGAGCAGTTCTTC.

This clonotype has ten or more counts. The CDR3 coding sequence is TGCGCCAGCAGCCAGGGGATGAACACTGAAGCTTTCTTT. This encodes CASSQGMNTEAFF. The V gene is TRBV4-1, the J gene TRBJ1-1; D unresolved. Looked up from germline, CDR1 is MGHRA and CDR2 is YSYEKL. The CDR3 contains 13 residues. V lost 3 bases and J 0 bases, leaving 5 bases between the germline ends.

This clonotype has more than one count but fewer than ten. The chain joins TRBV5-1 to TRBJ1-1, with 11 bases lining up with TRBD1. Trimming took 0 bases from V and 0 from J; bases not matched to a gene: 13. CDR1 and CDR2 (germline): SGHRS, YFSETQ. This CDR3 contains 20 residues. The CDR3, as DNA: TGCGCCAGCAGCTTGGTTTATAGGAGGACAGGGGGCGCGTTGAACACTGAAGCTTTCTTT. It encodes CASSLVYRRTGGALNTEAFF.

This clonotype was counted many times. V and J are TRBV9 and TRBJ2-5; TRBD2 might be the D (5 bases). Trimming shortened V by 0 bases and J by 5 bases, and 23 bases separated the two germline ends. Germline V CDR1 and CDR2: SGDLS, YYNGEE. This CDR3 has 18 amino acids. The CDR3 nucleotides read TGTGCCAGCAGCGTAGGGATTCGAGGGAAGGTCATGCCGGAGACCCAGTACTTC. Translating gives CASSVGIRGKVMPETQYF.